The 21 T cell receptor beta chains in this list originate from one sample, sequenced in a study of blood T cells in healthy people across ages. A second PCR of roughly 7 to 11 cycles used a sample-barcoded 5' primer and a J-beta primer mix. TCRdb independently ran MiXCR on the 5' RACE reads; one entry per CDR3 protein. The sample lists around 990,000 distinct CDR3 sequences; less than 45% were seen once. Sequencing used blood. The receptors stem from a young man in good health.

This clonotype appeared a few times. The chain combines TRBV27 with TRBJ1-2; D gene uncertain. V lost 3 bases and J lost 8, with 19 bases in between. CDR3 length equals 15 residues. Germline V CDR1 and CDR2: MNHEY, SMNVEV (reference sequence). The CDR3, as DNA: TGTGCCAGCAGTTTTAGTCTCCTCGGTGCAGAGGGCTACACCTTC. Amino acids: CASSFSLLGAEGYTF.

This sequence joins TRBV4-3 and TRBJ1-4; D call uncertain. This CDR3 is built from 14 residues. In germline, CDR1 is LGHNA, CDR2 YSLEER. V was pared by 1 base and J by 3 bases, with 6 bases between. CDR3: CASSQGTSNEKLFF. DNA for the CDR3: TGCGCCAGCAGCCAAGGGACCTCTAATGAAAAACTGTTTTTT.

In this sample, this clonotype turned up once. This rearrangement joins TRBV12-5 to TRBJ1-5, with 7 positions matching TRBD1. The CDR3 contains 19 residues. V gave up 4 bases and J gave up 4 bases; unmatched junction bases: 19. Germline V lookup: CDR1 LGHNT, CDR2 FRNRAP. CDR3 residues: CASGSRARQGGVGNQPQHF. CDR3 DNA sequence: TGTGCTAGTGGTTCTAGGGCTCGACAGGGAGGAGTTGGGAATCAGCCCCAGCATTTT.

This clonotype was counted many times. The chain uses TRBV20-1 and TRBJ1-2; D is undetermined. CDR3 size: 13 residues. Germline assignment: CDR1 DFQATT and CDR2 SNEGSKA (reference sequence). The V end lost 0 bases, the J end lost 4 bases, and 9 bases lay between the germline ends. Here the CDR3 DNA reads TGCAGTGCTAGAGACAGACGGCGCTATGGCTACACCTTC. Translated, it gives CSARDRRRYGYTF.

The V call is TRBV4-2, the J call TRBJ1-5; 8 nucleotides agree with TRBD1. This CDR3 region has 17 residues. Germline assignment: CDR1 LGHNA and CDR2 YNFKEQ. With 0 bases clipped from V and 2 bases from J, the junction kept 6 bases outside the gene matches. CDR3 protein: CASSQDGDRGGNQPQHF. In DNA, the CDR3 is TGTGCCAGCAGCCAAGATGGAGACAGGGGCGGCAATCAGCCCCAGCATTTT.

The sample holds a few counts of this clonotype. For the CDR3, the DNA is TGCAGTGCTACCCTTGTCGGTCCCTATAATTCACCCCTCCACTTT. Translating it yields CSATLVGPYNSPLHF. The genes are TRBV20-1 and TRBJ1-6; D not certain. Germline V gene data show CDR1 as DFQATT and CDR2 as SNEGSKA (reference sequence). The CDR3 covers 15 residues. Trimming stripped 4 bases from V and 2 bases from J, with 12 bases between.

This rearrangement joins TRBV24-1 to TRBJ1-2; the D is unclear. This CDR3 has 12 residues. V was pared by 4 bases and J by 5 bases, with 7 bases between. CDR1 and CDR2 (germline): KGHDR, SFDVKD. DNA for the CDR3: TGTGCCACCAGTGACCCTCGATATGGCTACACCTTC. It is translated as CATSDPRYGYTF.

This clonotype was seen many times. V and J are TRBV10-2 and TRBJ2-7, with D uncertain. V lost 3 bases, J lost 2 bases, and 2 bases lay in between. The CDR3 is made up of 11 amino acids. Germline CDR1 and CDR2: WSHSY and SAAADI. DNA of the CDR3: TGCGCCAGCAGTGACCCCTACGAGCAGTACTTC. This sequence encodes CASSDPYEQYF.

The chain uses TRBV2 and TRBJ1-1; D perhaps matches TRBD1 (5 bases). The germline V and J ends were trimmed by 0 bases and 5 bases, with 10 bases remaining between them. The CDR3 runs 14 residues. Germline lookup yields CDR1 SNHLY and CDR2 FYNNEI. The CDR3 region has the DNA TGTGCCAGCAGTGAAGCGTCGGGGGAGACTGAAGCTTTCTTT. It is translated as CASSEASGETEAFF. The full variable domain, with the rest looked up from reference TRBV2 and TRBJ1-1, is EPEVTQTPSHQVTQMGQEVILRCVPISNHLYFYWYRQILGQKVEFLVSFYNNEISEKSEIFDDQFSVERPDGSNFTLKIRSTKLEDSAMYFCASSEASGETEAFFGQGTRLTVV.

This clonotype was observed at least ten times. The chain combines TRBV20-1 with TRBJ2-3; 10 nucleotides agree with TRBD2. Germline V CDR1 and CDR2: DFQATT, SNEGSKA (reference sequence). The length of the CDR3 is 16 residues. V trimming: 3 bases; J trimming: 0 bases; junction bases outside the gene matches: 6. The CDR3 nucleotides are TGCAGTGCTAGGCCTTGGACTAGCGGAAGCACAGATACGCAGTATTTT. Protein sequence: CSARPWTSGSTDTQYF.

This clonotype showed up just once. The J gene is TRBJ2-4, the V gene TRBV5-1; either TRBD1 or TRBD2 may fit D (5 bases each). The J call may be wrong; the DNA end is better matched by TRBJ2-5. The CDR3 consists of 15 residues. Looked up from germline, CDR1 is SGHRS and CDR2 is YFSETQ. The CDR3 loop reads CASSMGTQGAETQYF. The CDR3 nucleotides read TGCGCCAGCAGCATGGGGACCCAAGGGGCGGAGACCCAGTACTTC.

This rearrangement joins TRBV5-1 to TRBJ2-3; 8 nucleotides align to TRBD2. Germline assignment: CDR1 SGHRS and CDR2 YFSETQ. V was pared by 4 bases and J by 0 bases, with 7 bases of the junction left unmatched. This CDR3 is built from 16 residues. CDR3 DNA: TGCGCCAGCAGCGCGTCTAGCGGGTCTAGCACAGATACGCAGTATTTT. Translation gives CASSASSGSSTDTQYF.

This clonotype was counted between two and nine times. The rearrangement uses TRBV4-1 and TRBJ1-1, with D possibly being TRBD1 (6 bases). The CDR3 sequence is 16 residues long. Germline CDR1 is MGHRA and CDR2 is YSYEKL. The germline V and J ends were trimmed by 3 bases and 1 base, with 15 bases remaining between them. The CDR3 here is CASSQATLQGNTEAFF. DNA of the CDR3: TGCGCCAGCAGCCAGGCCACGTTACAGGGGAACACTGAAGCTTTCTTT.

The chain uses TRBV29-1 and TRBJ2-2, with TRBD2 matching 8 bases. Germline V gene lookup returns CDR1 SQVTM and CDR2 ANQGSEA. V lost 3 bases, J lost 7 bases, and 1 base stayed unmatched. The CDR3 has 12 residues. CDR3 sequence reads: CSVDGGVGELFF. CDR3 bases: TGCAGCGTTGACGGGGGGGTCGGGGAGCTGTTTTTT.

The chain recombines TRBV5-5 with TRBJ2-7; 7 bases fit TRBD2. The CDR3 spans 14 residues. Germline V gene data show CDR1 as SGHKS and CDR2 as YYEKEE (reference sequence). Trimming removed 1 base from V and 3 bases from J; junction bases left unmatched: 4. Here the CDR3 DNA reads TGTGCCAGCAGCTTGACTAGCGAGCTCTACGAGCAGTACTTC. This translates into CASSLTSELYEQYF.

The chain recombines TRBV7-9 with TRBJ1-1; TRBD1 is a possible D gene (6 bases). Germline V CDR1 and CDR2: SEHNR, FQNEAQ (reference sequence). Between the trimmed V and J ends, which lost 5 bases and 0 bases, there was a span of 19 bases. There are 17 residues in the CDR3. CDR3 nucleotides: TGTGCCAGCAGCCACGGACAGAGAGAGATTATGAACACTGAAGCTTTCTTT. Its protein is CASSHGQREIMNTEAFF.

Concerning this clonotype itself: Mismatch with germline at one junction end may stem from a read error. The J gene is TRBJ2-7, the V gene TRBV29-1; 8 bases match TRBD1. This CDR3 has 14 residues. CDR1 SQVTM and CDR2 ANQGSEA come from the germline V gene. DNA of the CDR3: TGCAGCGTAAAGGACAGGGTCATAAGTGAGAGCCAGTGCTTC. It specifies CSVKDRVISESQCF.

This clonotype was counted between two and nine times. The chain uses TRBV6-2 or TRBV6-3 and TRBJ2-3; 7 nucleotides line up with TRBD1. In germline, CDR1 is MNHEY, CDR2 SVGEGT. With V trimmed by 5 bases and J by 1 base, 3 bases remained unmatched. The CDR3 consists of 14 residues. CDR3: CASSDRVGTDTQYF. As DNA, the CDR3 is TGTGCCAGCAGTGACAGGGTGGGCACAGATACGCAGTATTTT.

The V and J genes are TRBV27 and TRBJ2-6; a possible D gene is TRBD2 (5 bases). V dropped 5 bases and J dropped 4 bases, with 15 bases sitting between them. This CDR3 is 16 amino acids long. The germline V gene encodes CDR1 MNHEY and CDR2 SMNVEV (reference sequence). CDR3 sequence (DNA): TGTGCCAGCAGTCCGTGGGCCTCGGGGGGGGCCAACGTCCTGACTTTC. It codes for CASSPWASGGANVLTF.

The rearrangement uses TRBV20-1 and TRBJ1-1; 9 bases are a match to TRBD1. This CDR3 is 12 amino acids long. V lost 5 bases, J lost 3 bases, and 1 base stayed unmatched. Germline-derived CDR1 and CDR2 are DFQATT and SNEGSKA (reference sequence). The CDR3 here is CSADRGYTEAFF. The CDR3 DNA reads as TGCAGTGCTGACAGGGGGTACACTGAAGCTTTCTTT.

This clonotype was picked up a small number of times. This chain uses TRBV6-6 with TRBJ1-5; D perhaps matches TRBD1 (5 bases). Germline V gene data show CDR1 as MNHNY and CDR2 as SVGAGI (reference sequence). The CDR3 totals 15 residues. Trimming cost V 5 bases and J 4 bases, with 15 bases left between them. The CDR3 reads CASSPPGENNQPQHF. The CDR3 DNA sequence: TGTGCCAGCAGTCCACCGGGGGAGAATAATCAGCCCCAGCATTTT.